This T cell receptor (beta chain) was profiled in a study of glioma-infiltrating T cells after dendritic cell vaccination. For the study at large: The vaccine used monocyte-derived dendritic cells pulsed overnight with autologous tumor lysate.

Patients had residual fresh-frozen tumor tissue and more than two years of survival data. This clone was observed a few times. The antigen is not known. The study's findings and limits: Patients with more pretreatment TILs had longer time to progression and survival.

Profiling relied on immunoSEQ multiplex PCR, and the TCRdb table lists in-frame clones only, not all of them. The sample carries 100,000 or so clones, around 84% recorded once. V gave up 3 bases and J gave up 1 base, with 3 bases separating them. CDR3 size: 12 residues. CDR1 and CDR2 (germline): MNHNY, SVGAGI (reference sequence). The sample was blood, taken before dendritic cell vaccination. This clonotype originated in a human donor with glioblastoma. This rearrangement joins TRBV6-6 to TRBJ1-1, with D unresolved. CDR3 sequence: CASSYRNTEAFF. CDR3 DNA sequence: TGTGCCAGCAGTTATAGGAACACTGAAGCTTTCTTT.